The entry below describes one T cell receptor (beta chain). Its antigen remains unknown. The donors were members of the validation cohort, which comprised about 120 subjects and was separate from the first cohort of 600 to 800 subjects. The data stem from a study of cytomegalovirus exposure and HLA in healthy donors. Germline V lookup: CDR1 MNHNS, CDR2 SASEGT. CDR3 length: 15 residues. Trimming pared 2 bases from V and 3 bases from J, leaving 11 bases between. The study's findings and limits: Later, an analysis found that TCR clusters from the first cohort tended to co-occur in the 95 to 150 validation repertoires.

The method was immunoSEQ multiplex PCR; TCRdb's version includes in-frame clones alone and lacks a portion of them. The table shows about 160,000 clones, with 86% occurring only once. Sequenced input: PBMCs. This sequence was found in a woman younger than 35 in good health and CMV-seronegative. V is TRBV6-1 and J is TRBJ2-1, with a tentative D call TRBD1 (5 bases). CDR3 bases: TGTGCCAGCAGTGAAAGTACAGGTTACTACAATGAGCAGTTCTTC. The encoded protein is CASSESTGYYNEQFF.